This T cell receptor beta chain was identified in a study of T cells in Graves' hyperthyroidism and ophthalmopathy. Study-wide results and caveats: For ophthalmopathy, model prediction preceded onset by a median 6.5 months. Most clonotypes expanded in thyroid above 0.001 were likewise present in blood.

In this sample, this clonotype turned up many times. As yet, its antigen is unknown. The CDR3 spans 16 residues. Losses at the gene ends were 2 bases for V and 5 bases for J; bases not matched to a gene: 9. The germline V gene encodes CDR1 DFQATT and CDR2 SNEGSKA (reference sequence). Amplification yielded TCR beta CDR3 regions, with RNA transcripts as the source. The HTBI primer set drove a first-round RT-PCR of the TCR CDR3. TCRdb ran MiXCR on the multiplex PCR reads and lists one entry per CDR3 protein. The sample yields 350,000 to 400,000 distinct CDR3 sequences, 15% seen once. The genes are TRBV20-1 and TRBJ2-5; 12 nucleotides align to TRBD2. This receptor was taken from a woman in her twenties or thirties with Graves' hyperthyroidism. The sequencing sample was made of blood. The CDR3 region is CSARPETSGSWETQYF. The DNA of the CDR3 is TGCAGTGCTAGACCCGAGACTAGCGGGAGCTGGGAGACCCAGTACTTC.